This TCR beta chain is from a study of blood T cell repertoires in COVID-19. Overall study: The analysed material was cDNA or gDNA that came from T cells, B-cell-depleted T cells, or PBMCs.

In the original processing: Quantification of nucleated cells was approximated via reference gene primer amplification. Using immunoSEQ multiplex PCR, the repertoire was profiled, and TCRdb retains in-frame clones only, with some absent. V, J and clone size were drawn from that table, and D and trimming were deduced from the DNA. The profile shows roughly 120,000 clones, 90% of them singletons. Germline CDR1 is SQVTM and CDR2 is ANQGSEA. This CDR3 is built from 12 residues. Deletions cut 4 bases from V and 8 bases from J, with 12 bases between. This sequence originates from a man aged 45-60 years with active COVID-19. Sequenced input: peripheral blood. The chain recombines TRBV29-1 with TRBJ2-4, with a tentative D call TRBD1 (6 bases). CDR3 sequence (DNA): TGCAGCGTTGGGGCAGGGGCGGACATTCAGTACTTC. Residues: CSVGAGADIQYF.